The 10 T cell receptor beta chains below come from one sample, sequenced in a study of T-cell memory formation after mild COVID-19. Via MiXCR, TCRdb re-called the 5' RACE reads, giving one row per CDR3 protein. Of fewer than 300,000 distinct CDR3 sequences detected, about a sixth appear once; the ten largest clones hold 23%. Sequencing was done on a sample of PBMCs or a T cell subset sorted from them (not recorded which). Every receptor here comes from a man younger than 35 who had mild COVID-19 (a few samples of this study predate the infection). Cell type and time point are not known.

This clonotype turned up a few times. The V gene is TRBV7-6, the J gene TRBJ2-2; a weak D match, TRBD2 (6 bases). The CDR3 has 15 residues. Germline-derived CDR1 and CDR2 are SGHVS and FNYEAQ. Trimming stripped 5 bases from V and 5 bases from J, with 15 bases between. The CDR3 DNA is TGTGCCAGCAGCCTATGGGGAGGTTTGACCGGGGAGCTGTTTTTT. This translates into CASSLWGGLTGELFF.

This clonotype has only a few counts. V is TRBV2 and J is TRBJ2-7; 7 nucleotides align to TRBD2. From germline, CDR1 is SNHLY and CDR2 FYNNEI. After removal of 4 bases from V and 2 bases from J, the junction contained 8 bases not matched to a gene. The CDR3 is made up of 15 amino acids. The CDR3 spells CASSGFERGTYEQYV. CDR3 bases: TGTGCCAGCAGTGGTTTTGAGCGGGGCACCTACGAGCAGTACGTC.

This sequence joins TRBV7-4 and TRBJ2-3; 8 nucleotides align to TRBD1. The CDR3 loop spans 15 amino acids. With 3 bases clipped from V and 4 bases from J, the junction kept 6 bases outside the gene matches. Per germline, CDR1 SGHVT and CDR2 SQSDAQ. The CDR3 protein is CASSFDRGRSDTQYF. In DNA form, the CDR3 reads TGTGCCAGCAGCTTCGACAGGGGCCGCTCAGATACGCAGTATTTT. Looking up the rest from reference TRBV7-4 and TRBJ2-3 gives the full variable domain: GAGVSQSPRYKVAKRGRDVALRCDSISGHVTLYWYRQTLGQGSEVLTYSQSDAQRDKSGRPSGRFSAERPERSVSTLKIQRTEQGDSAVYLCASSFDRGRSDTQYFGPGTRLTVL.

This clonotype was observed a few times. V is TRBV6-2 or TRBV6-3 and J is TRBJ2-1, with 7 bases that match TRBD2. The CDR3 is made up of 18 amino acids. Germline V CDR1 and CDR2: MNHEY, SVGEGT. V lost 8 bases and J lost 3; bases outside the gene matches: 19. CDR3: CASRNFGRTQRGYNEQFF. For the CDR3, the DNA is TGTGCCAGCCGAAATTTCGGGAGGACCCAGCGGGGCTACAATGAGCAGTTCTTC.

V usage is TRBV7-2 and J usage is TRBJ2-6; TRBD1 agrees at 7 bases. The CDR3 runs to 15 residues. With V trimmed by 5 bases and J by 2 bases, 3 bases remained unmatched. In germline, CDR1 is SGHTA, CDR2 FQGNSA. CDR3 residues: CASSPGQAGANVLTF. In DNA form, the CDR3 reads TGTGCCAGCAGCCCCGGACAGGCTGGGGCCAACGTCCTGACTTTC.

This clonotype was picked up a small number of times. The chain has TRBV20-1 and TRBJ2-2; 7 positions agree with TRBD1. Trimming cost V 6 bases and J 7 bases; bases outside gene matches: 14. This CDR3 has 15 amino acids. Germline CDR1 is DFQATT and CDR2 is SNEGSKA (reference sequence). CDR3 protein: CSAKGTARGSGELFF. The CDR3 nucleotides are TGCAGTGCCAAAGGGACAGCCCGAGGGAGCGGGGAGCTGTTTTTT.

The J gene is TRBJ2-5, the V gene TRBV7-2, with 9 bases matching TRBD1. Germline CDR1 and CDR2: SGHTA and FQGNSA. The trim removed 8 bases at V and 5 bases at J, leaving 6 bases unmatched. The CDR3 contains 13 residues. CDR3 residues: CASRRDRAETQYF. The DNA for the CDR3 is TGTGCCAGCCGCCGGGACAGGGCTGAGACCCAGTACTTC.

The V gene is TRBV7-2, the J gene TRBJ2-4, with D possibly TRBD1 on 5 matching bases. CDR1 SGHTA and CDR2 FQGNSA come from the germline V gene. The CDR3 runs to 17 residues. V shed 2 bases and J shed 0 bases, with 14 bases lying between them. DNA of the CDR3: TGTGCCAGCAGCTTAACAGGAATAATGCTAGCCAAAAACATTCAGTACTTC. Amino acids: CASSLTGIMLAKNIQYF.

V is TRBV6-1 and J is TRBJ1-1; no reliable D call. The CDR3 runs 12 residues. The germline CDR1 and CDR2 sequences are MNHNS and SASEGT. V lost 6 bases and J lost 10, with 15 bases in between. This CDR3 is CASREDGERAFF. The CDR3 bases are TGTGCCAGCAGGGAGGACGGGGAACGAGCTTTCTTT.

The rearrangement joins TRBV2 to TRBJ2-1; D possibly uses TRBD1 or TRBD2 (5 bases each). This CDR3 contains 10 residues. V was trimmed by 5 bases and J by 13 bases, leaving 9 bases between them. Germline assignment: CDR1 SNHLY and CDR2 FYNNEI. CDR3 region: CASSFGAQFF. CDR3 DNA sequence: TGTGCCAGCAGTTTCGGGGCACAGTTCTTC.